A selection of T cell receptor beta chains follows, all from one sample in a study of T cell clones after liver transplantation. Repertoires were generated with immunoSEQ multiplex PCR, while TCRdb's copy carries only in-frame clones and drops some. The sample holds about 80,000 clones, roughly 80% seen once. Sequencing was performed on CD4+ T cells from blood, taken 46 months after liver transplant. Receptors were obtained from a human patient who received a liver transplant. Certain T cells may be donor cells from the graft. CDR3s include the opening cysteine and the closing phenylalanine or tryptophan. Fields, in order: D gene, J gene, clone size, V gene, CDR3 DNA, CDR3 protein. D genes are given only for firm matches. Only some rows state a clone size, as once, few, many or a class for expanded clones.

d_gene: .; j_gene: TRBJ2-1; abundance: .; v_gene: TRBV7-9; CDR3nt: TGTGCCAGCAGCTTAAACAGCTATGAGCAGTTCTTC; CDR3aa: CASSLNSYEQFF
d_gene: .; j_gene: TRBJ2-1; abundance: .; v_gene: TRBV7-9; CDR3nt: TGTGCCAGCAGCCCCGTTGGAGGTAGAGGGCCTAATGAGCAGTTCTTC; CDR3aa: CASSPVGGRGPNEQFF
d_gene: .; j_gene: TRBJ1-2; abundance: few; v_gene: TRBV7-9; CDR3nt: TGTGCCAGCACCTCGATACAGGAAAACTATGGCTACACCTTC; CDR3aa: CASTSIQENYGYTF
d_gene: .; j_gene: TRBJ1-1; abundance: .; v_gene: TRBV27; CDR3nt: TGTGCCAGCAGTTTATTCGCAGGGAAGAACACTGAAGCTTTCTTT; CDR3aa: CASSLFAGKNTEAFF
d_gene: TRBD2; j_gene: TRBJ2-7; abundance: .; v_gene: TRBV7-9; CDR3nt: TGTGCCAGCAGCCACAAGCGGGAGTATTCCTACGAGCAGTACTTC; CDR3aa: CASSHKREYSYEQYF
d_gene: .; j_gene: TRBJ2-5; abundance: .; v_gene: TRBV11-1; CDR3nt: TGTGCCAGCAGCTACCCCAACCAAGAGACCCAGTACTTC; CDR3aa: CASSYPNQETQYF
d_gene: TRBD1; j_gene: TRBJ2-4; abundance: .; v_gene: TRBV19; CDR3nt: TGTGCCAGTAGTACTTTCCGGGACAGGGATAGGATAGCCAAAAACATTCAGTACTTC; CDR3aa: CASSTFRDRDRIAKNIQYF
d_gene: .; j_gene: TRBJ1-1; abundance: .; v_gene: TRBV6-1; CDR3nt: TGTGCCAGCAGTGCCATAGGGGGAGACACTGAAGCTTTCTTT; CDR3aa: CASSAIGGDTEAFF
d_gene: .; j_gene: TRBJ2-7; abundance: .; v_gene: TRBV28; CDR3nt: TGTGCCAGCAGTTTATCCTTAGCGACCACCTACGAGCAGTACTTC; CDR3aa: CASSLSLATTYEQYF
d_gene: .; j_gene: TRBJ2-7; abundance: .; v_gene: TRBV7-9; CDR3nt: TGTGCCAGCAGCTTAAGCCCGGAGTCCTACGAGCAGTACTTC; CDR3aa: CASSLSPESYEQYF
d_gene: .; j_gene: TRBJ1-1; abundance: .; v_gene: TRBV29-1; CDR3nt: TGCAGCGTGGCCACAGGTTACACTGAAGCTTTCTTT; CDR3aa: CSVATGYTEAFF
d_gene: .; j_gene: TRBJ2-1; abundance: .; v_gene: TRBV2; CDR3nt: TGTGCCAGCAGTCTGGAAGTCTACAATGAGCAGTTCTTC; CDR3aa: CASSLEVYNEQFF
d_gene: .; j_gene: TRBJ1-1; abundance: .; v_gene: TRBV29-1; CDR3nt: TGCAGTGGGGGGAGGACTGAAGCTTTCTTT; CDR3aa: CSGGRTEAFF
d_gene: .; j_gene: TRBJ1-5; abundance: .; v_gene: TRBV28; CDR3nt: TGTGCCAGCAGTTTAACCCACGGATCCAATCAGCCCCAGCATTTT; CDR3aa: CASSLTHGSNQPQHF
d_gene: TRBD2; j_gene: TRBJ2-7; abundance: .; v_gene: TRBV2; CDR3nt: TGTGCCAGCAGCCTCGGACTAGCGGGGGGGAGGTCCTACGAGCAGTACTTC; CDR3aa: CASSLGLAGGRSYEQYF
d_gene: .; j_gene: TRBJ1-4; abundance: .; v_gene: TRBV28; CDR3nt: TGTGCCAGCAGTTTAGGAGGGGCTTTAGGTGAAAAACTGTTTTTT; CDR3aa: CASSLGGALGEKLFF
d_gene: .; j_gene: TRBJ2-7; abundance: .; v_gene: TRBV7-9; CDR3nt: TGTGCCAGCAGCCCCCGTCAGGGTTGGGTACACGAGCAGTACTTC; CDR3aa: CASSPRQGWVHEQYF
d_gene: TRBD1; j_gene: TRBJ1-1; abundance: .; v_gene: TRBV29-1; CDR3nt: TGCAGCGCCCGGACAGGGAACACTGAAGCTTTCTTT; CDR3aa: CSARTGNTEAFF
d_gene: TRBD1; j_gene: TRBJ1-2; abundance: .; v_gene: TRBV28; CDR3nt: TGTGCCAGCAGTTCAAACCCCGGGACAGGGGGCTCTCTCTATGGCTACACCTTC; CDR3aa: CASSSNPGTGGSLYGYTF
d_gene: .; j_gene: TRBJ1-1; abundance: .; v_gene: TRBV28; CDR3nt: TGTGCCAGCAGTTTGGGCAGGGGAAACACTGAAGCTTTCTTT; CDR3aa: CASSLGRGNTEAFF
d_gene: .; j_gene: TRBJ2-4; abundance: .; v_gene: TRBV30; CDR3nt: TGTGCTTTTGAGGATTTTGGAGCCAAAAACATTCAGTACTTC; CDR3aa: CAFEDFGAKNIQYF
d_gene: .; j_gene: TRBJ1-5; abundance: few; v_gene: TRBV19; CDR3nt: TGTGCCAGTAGTACGGGGGGCGGTGGGGAAAGCAATCAGCCCCAGCATTTT; CDR3aa: CASSTGGGGESNQPQHF
d_gene: TRBD1; j_gene: TRBJ1-5; abundance: .; v_gene: TRBV7-9; CDR3nt: TGTGCCAGCAGCTTACAGGGGGGCAATCAGCCCCAGCATTTT; CDR3aa: CASSLQGGNQPQHF
d_gene: TRBD1; j_gene: TRBJ1-3; abundance: .; v_gene: TRBV4-1; CDR3nt: TGCGCCAGCAGCCAAGAAGGGACAGCCGGAAACACCATATATTTT; CDR3aa: CASSQEGTAGNTIYF
d_gene: .; j_gene: TRBJ1-2; abundance: .; v_gene: TRBV27; CDR3nt: TGTGCCAGCAGTTTAAGTGGGGCCTATGGCTACACCTTC; CDR3aa: CASSLSGAYGYTF
d_gene: TRBD1; j_gene: TRBJ2-1; abundance: few; v_gene: TRBV5-1; CDR3nt: TGCGCCAGCAGCTCCTCCGGGACAGGCTCCTACAATGAGCAGTTCTTC; CDR3aa: CASSSSGTGSYNEQFF
d_gene: .; j_gene: TRBJ1-4; abundance: few; v_gene: TRBV9; CDR3nt: TGTGCCAGCAGCGTACGGGACCGAAATGAAAAACTGTTTTTT; CDR3aa: CASSVRDRNEKLFF
d_gene: .; j_gene: TRBJ1-5; abundance: .; v_gene: TRBV28; CDR3nt: TGTGCCAGCAGTTCCAATACAGGGTTTAATCAGCCCCAGCATTTT; CDR3aa: CASSSNTGFNQPQHF
d_gene: .; j_gene: TRBJ2-2; abundance: .; v_gene: TRBV11-3; CDR3nt: TGTGCCAGCAGCTCCGGGACCTACAACACCGGGGAGCTGTTTTTT; CDR3aa: CASSSGTYNTGELFF
d_gene: .; j_gene: TRBJ2-1; abundance: .; v_gene: TRBV4-2; CDR3nt: TGTGCCAGCAGCCAAGCGGCTTCTGGGGGAAGAGGGGGTAGCTCCTACAATGAGCAGTTCTTC; CDR3aa: CASSQAASGGRGGSSYNEQFF
d_gene: .; j_gene: TRBJ2-7; abundance: .; v_gene: TRBV15; CDR3nt: TGTGCCACCAGCAGAGGGGAGGCGACCTACGAGCAGTACTTC; CDR3aa: CATSRGEATYEQYF
d_gene: .; j_gene: TRBJ2-1; abundance: .; v_gene: TRBV9; CDR3nt: TGTGCCAGCAGCTTGTCGGGACTCCGCTCCTACAATGAGCAGTTCTTC; CDR3aa: CASSLSGLRSYNEQFF
d_gene: .; j_gene: TRBJ2-1; abundance: many; v_gene: TRBV5-4; CDR3nt: TGTGCCAGCAGCTTGGAGGTCAATGAGCAGTTCTTC; CDR3aa: CASSLEVNEQFF
d_gene: TRBD2; j_gene: TRBJ2-2; abundance: few; v_gene: TRBV5-4; CDR3nt: TGTGCCAGCAGTGGGGTGAGGACTAGCGGGACCGTAGGGGAGCTGTTTTTT; CDR3aa: CASSGVRTSGTVGELFF
d_gene: TRBD2; j_gene: TRBJ2-3; abundance: few; v_gene: TRBV15; CDR3nt: TGTGCCACCAGCAGAGAGGAAGGGGCGGGAGAGCGGACAGATACGCAGTATTTT; CDR3aa: CATSREEGAGERTDTQYF
d_gene: .; j_gene: TRBJ1-4; abundance: .; v_gene: TRBV30; CDR3nt: TGTGCCTGGAGCGCACAGGGTGAAAAACTGTTTTTT; CDR3aa: CAWSAQGEKLFF
d_gene: .; j_gene: TRBJ2-7; abundance: .; v_gene: TRBV28; CDR3nt: TGTGCCAGCAGTTTTGGTCGGTCCTACGAGCAGTACTTC; CDR3aa: CASSFGRSYEQYF
d_gene: TRBD2; j_gene: TRBJ2-7; abundance: .; v_gene: TRBV19; CDR3nt: TGTGCCAGTAGTAGACTAGCGGGGGCCTACGAGCAGTACTTC; CDR3aa: CASSRLAGAYEQYF
d_gene: TRBD1; j_gene: TRBJ2-7; abundance: .; v_gene: TRBV6-4; CDR3nt: TGTGCCAGCACCGGACAGGGCACTATTAGCTACGAGCAGTACTTC; CDR3aa: CASTGQGTISYEQYF
d_gene: .; j_gene: TRBJ2-3; abundance: once; v_gene: TRBV7-2; CDR3nt: TGTGCCAGCAGCTTGCGTCAGGGGTCAGATACGCAGTATTTT; CDR3aa: CASSLRQGSDTQYF
d_gene: TRBD2; j_gene: TRBJ2-1; abundance: .; v_gene: TRBV30; CDR3nt: TGTGCCTGGAGTAAACTAGCGGTAGATGAGCAGTTCTTC; CDR3aa: CAWSKLAVDEQFF
d_gene: .; j_gene: TRBJ2-7; abundance: .; v_gene: TRBV5-1; CDR3nt: TGCGCCAGCAGCCCCCTCGCGGGCTTCCCGGGTAACGAGCAGTACTTC; CDR3aa: CASSPLAGFPGNEQYF
d_gene: .; j_gene: TRBJ2-3; abundance: .; v_gene: TRBV7-9; CDR3nt: TGTGCCAGCAGCTTAGAAGGATTAAGGGCAGATACGCAGTATTTT; CDR3aa: CASSLEGLRADTQYF
d_gene: .; j_gene: TRBJ1-1; abundance: .; v_gene: TRBV6-6; CDR3nt: TGTGCCAGCAGCTATAACCCGACAGGGAACACTGAAGCTTTCTTT; CDR3aa: CASSYNPTGNTEAFF
d_gene: TRBD2; j_gene: TRBJ2-3; abundance: .; v_gene: TRBV7-2; CDR3nt: TGTGCCAGCAGCTTATATTCGGCGGGAGGGTGGAGCACAGATACGCAGTATTTT; CDR3aa: CASSLYSAGGWSTDTQYF
d_gene: .; j_gene: TRBJ1-3; abundance: .; v_gene: TRBV19; CDR3nt: TGTGCCAGTAGGGTCGGAGGTTATCCAGGAAACACCATATATTTT; CDR3aa: CASRVGGYPGNTIYF
d_gene: TRBD1; j_gene: TRBJ1-2; abundance: .; v_gene: TRBV28; CDR3nt: TGTGCCAGCTGTTTACTAGGACAGGCCGAATCTAACTATGGCTACACCTTC; CDR3aa: CASCLLGQAESNYGYTF
d_gene: .; j_gene: TRBJ2-2; abundance: .; v_gene: TRBV2; CDR3nt: TGTGCCAGCAGCTATTATACCGGGGAGCTGTTTTTT; CDR3aa: CASSYYTGELFF
d_gene: .; j_gene: TRBJ2-1; abundance: few; v_gene: TRBV13; CDR3nt: TGTGCCAGCAGCGCAGAGGGGTTAGCGAGCGGATTCTACAATGAGCAGTTCTTC; CDR3aa: CASSAEGLASGFYNEQFF
d_gene: .; j_gene: TRBJ2-3; abundance: .; v_gene: TRBV11-1; CDR3nt: TGTGCCAGCAGCCTCCGGACCACAGATACGCAGTATTTT; CDR3aa: CASSLRTTDTQYF
d_gene: .; j_gene: TRBJ1-5; abundance: .; v_gene: TRBV27; CDR3nt: TGTGCCAGCAGTTCCAGGGCTGGCAATCAGCCCCAGCATTTT; CDR3aa: CASSSRAGNQPQHF
d_gene: .; j_gene: TRBJ2-2; abundance: once; v_gene: TRBV28; CDR3nt: TGTGCCACCTACTCTGGGTGGGGCGAAAATACCGGGGAGCTGTTTTTT; CDR3aa: CATYSGWGENTGELFF